This T cell receptor beta chain emerged from a study of T cell repertoires in cytomegalovirus infection. Study-wide context: Evidence of both CMV infection and a matching HLA type came from public TCR beta signatures. Points from the study as a whole: Frequencies of public TCR beta families were cumulated, and this identified carriers of CMV plus the relevant HLA. HLA-C-restricted TCR beta clonotypes specific for CMV led the ex vivo response.

TCRdb reprocessed the reads via MiXCR and lists one record per CDR3 protein. Of fewer than 300,000 distinct CDR3 sequences in the sample, 20% to 30% were seen once. The length of the CDR3 is 15 residues. The V gene lost 2 bases and the J gene lost 9 bases, with 17 bases spanning the gap. The sample holds a few counts of this clonotype. The antigen remains undetermined. The receptor comes from a human donor in good health (CMV status not recorded). Some clones in this sample may be carry-over from other donors' samples. The sample taken for sequencing was PBMCs. The V call is TRBV12-3 or TRBV12-4, the J call TRBJ2-4, with TRBD2 as a possible D gene (6 bases). The CDR3 here is CASSLTGQGAGIQYF. CDR3 bases: TGTGCCAGCAGTTTAACGGGCCAGGGAGCGGGCATTCAGTACTTC.